This record concerns one TCR beta chain sequence. The data originate from a study of blood T cell repertoires in COVID-19. V shed 3 bases, J shed 4 bases, and the junction held 9 bases outside the gene matches. CDR1 KGHSH and CDR2 LQKENI come from the germline V gene. The CDR3 loop spans 17 amino acids. The table came from immunoSEQ multiplex PCR; TCRdb's copy has only in-frame clones and leaves some out. In the table there are 85,000 to 120,000 clones, 84% of which are singletons. The gene calls are TRBV18 and TRBJ2-3; 11 bases match TRBD1. The source is a man in his forties or fifties with active or convalescent COVID-19. The sequenced sample was peripheral blood. CDR3 loop: CASSPTGTGGDADTQYF. Here the CDR3 DNA reads TGTGCCAGCTCACCTACCGGGACAGGGGGTGATGCAGATACGCAGTATTTT.